This T cell receptor beta chain originates from a study of CXCR3-negative and CXCR3-positive naive CD8 T cells. General study findings and limits: TRB CDR3s of CXCR3-positive naive cells were more hydrophobic than those of CXCR3-negative naive cells. High diversity, comparable across both naive subsets, contrasted with much lower diversity in memory CD8+ cells.

Those CD8+ T cells considered naive were CD45RO-CCR7+CD27+CD95-. Points on this clonotype: Its antigen is as yet unknown.

Libraries of TRB cDNA were made by 5' RACE and carried UMIs. TCRdb reprocessed the 5' RACE reads; each CDR3 protein has one entry and no DNA is given. Its table records about 120,000 distinct CDR3 sequences. This CDR3 region has 16 residues. Germline values: CDR1 SGHRS, CDR2 YFSETQ. This rearrangement joins TRBV5-1 to TRBJ2-2; TCRdb picks TRBD1, but there is no DNA to check that call. This receptor was identified in a human donor in good health. Some clones in this sample may be carry-over from other donors' samples. The material sequenced was naive CXCR3+ CD8+ T cells from blood. Sample subset: CD45RO-CCR7+CD27+CD95- naive CD8+ T cells expressing CXCR3 (TNR3+). The CDR3 region is CASSLAGGDYTGELFF.